The table lists the clone carrying this T cell receptor beta chain with a few counts. The antigen is unknown. The Oncomine TCR Beta short-read assay was applied to DNA of cultured CD4+ T cells. CD4+ T cells were cultured, and genomic DNA was extracted from them. TCRdb reprocessed the PCR reads via MiXCR and lists one record per CDR3 protein. The sample lists 20,000 or so distinct CDR3 sequences, just over 55% occurring once. The data derive from a study of vaccination and CD4 T cells after COVID-19. Looking at the study overall: Post-COVID samples had a sampling time that fell a median roughly 92 days after diagnosis (range 35 to 161). Findings and limits, study-wide: The study examined relatively few convalescent patients and included no early post-infection timepoints.

Germline V gene lookup returns CDR1 MNHEY and CDR2 SVGEGT. This CDR3 is built from 14 residues. Trimming at V came to 6 bases and at J to 1 base, leaving 4 bases not matched to a gene. Sample treatment: approximately nine-day PBMC culture with coronavirus spike peptide pools or control peptides (ViraFEST assay). Peptide pool stimulation in ViraFEST expanded antigen-specific T cells, whose TCRs were then sequenced. The material sequenced was CD4+ T cells from blood, cultured in vitro. The receptor was derived from a human donor who had recovered from COVID-19. The chain uses TRBV6-2 or TRBV6-3 and TRBJ1-1; 8 nucleotides align to TRBD1. The CDR3 reads CASRGQGPNTEAFF. The CDR3 DNA sequence: TGTGCCAGCAGAGGACAGGGTCCGAACACTGAAGCTTTCTTT.